The present TCR beta chain was sequenced within a study of T cell changes during pregnancy in multiple sclerosis. The repertoire was sequenced with immunoSEQ multiplex PCR; TCRdb's copy has only in-frame clones and lacks some. The table has 65,000 to 75,000 clones, 80% to 95% seen once. This CDR3 is 17 amino acids long. In germline, CDR1 is LGHNA, CDR2 YNFKEQ. Between the trimmed V and J ends, which lost 2 bases and 2 bases, there was a span of 18 bases. The source of this sequence is a female donor in good health, enrolled as a control in a pregnancy study. The sample in question was CD8+ T cells from peripheral blood mononuclear cells, obtained in the third trimester of pregnancy. The J gene is TRBJ1-2, the V gene TRBV4-2, with D possibly TRBD1 on 5 matching bases. The CDR3 sequence is CASSQRSPQEINYGYTF. The CDR3 nucleotides are TGTGCCAGCAGCCAAAGATCCCCACAGGAGATCAACTATGGCTACACCTTC.